This entry lists 19 T cell receptor beta chains sequenced from one sample in a study of breast tumors, draining lymph nodes, adjacent tissues. TCRdb called the multiplex PCR reads again in MiXCR, with one record for every CDR3 protein. Here the sample spans 45,000 to 65,000 distinct CDR3 sequences, approximately 45% being singletons. The sequenced sample was breast tumor tissue. The source of these receptors is a female donor with breast cancer. Some clones in this sample may be carry-over from other donors' samples.

The rearrangement joins TRBV11-2 to TRBJ1-4; D is ambiguous. V lost 2 bases, J lost 8 bases, and 6 bases lay in between. This CDR3 contains 12 residues. CDR1 is SGHAT, CDR2 FQNNGV, per germline. The CDR3: CASSLSREKLFF. DNA of the CDR3: TGTGCCAGCAGCTTATCCAGAGAAAAACTGTTTTTT.

Concerning this clonotype: An end of the junction does not agree with germline; a read error may underlie this. The chain combines TRBV5-1 with TRBJ2-1; 8 bases line up with TRBD2. Germline values: CDR1 SGHRS, CDR2 YFSETQ. This CDR3 is 14 amino acids long. CDR3 DNA: TGCGCCAGCAGCTCTGCGGGGGGCCACAACGAGCAGTTCTTC. Its translation: CASSSAGGHNEQFF.

V usage is TRBV27 and J usage is TRBJ1-6; no clear D. Per the germline V gene, CDR1 is MNHEY and CDR2 is SMNVEV (reference sequence). V lost 0 bases, J lost 13 bases, and 19 bases lay in between. CDR3 length: 16 amino acids. The CDR3 reads CASSLSTAAHNFPLHF. CDR3 DNA: TGTGCCAGCAGTTTATCCACAGCAGCCCATAATTTTCCCCTCCACTTT.

The sample holds many counts of this clonotype. The rearrangement joins TRBV27 to TRBJ1-2; D is possibly TRBD1 (5 bases). Trimming removed 3 bases at V and 7 bases at J, with 18 bases between. CDR1 is MNHEY and CDR2 is SMNVEV in the germline V gene (reference sequence). The CDR3 spans 15 residues. CDR3 residues: CASSFRAQGRGGYTF. CDR3 nucleotide sequence: TGTGCCAGCAGTTTCCGGGCCCAGGGTAGGGGTGGCTACACCTTC.

This clonotype is termed medium-sized (0.01 to 0.1%). The chain has TRBV29-1 and TRBJ2-7, with D tentatively TRBD2 (6 bases). CDR3 length equals 12 residues. CDR1 SQVTM and CDR2 ANQGSEA come from the germline V gene. Trimming shortened V by 4 bases and J by 2 bases, and 9 bases separated the two germline ends. This CDR3 is CSVVGGAYEQYF. CDR3 sequence (DNA): TGCAGCGTTGTGGGGGGTGCCTACGAGCAGTACTTC.

This clonotype came up many times. The rearrangement uses TRBV7-9 and TRBJ2-7, with unresolved D. There are 13 residues in the CDR3. V lost 3 bases to trimming and J lost 3 bases, with 9 bases between them. The germline V gene encodes CDR1 SEHNR and CDR2 FQNEAQ (reference sequence). CDR3 bases: TGTGCCAGCAGCTTCTCGCTACACTACGAGCAGTACTTC. Translating gives CASSFSLHYEQYF.

A note on this clonotype: A read error may be the cause here, since a much bigger clone is one base away. This chain uses TRBV7-3 with TRBJ1-1, with 7 bases lining up with TRBD1. The CDR3 contains 13 residues. Trimming took 2 bases from V and 7 from J; bases not matched to a gene: 4. Germline V CDR1 and CDR2: SGHTA, FQGTGA. CDR3 region: CASSLARDSEAFF. Written as DNA, the CDR3 is TGTGCCAGCAGCTTAGCCCGGGACAGTGAAGCTTTCTTT.

A remark on this clonotype: At one of its ends the junction is not consistent with the germline gene, which may arise from a read error. V gene TRBV6-4 combines with J gene TRBJ2-7, with D possibly matching TRBD2 (5 bases). This CDR3 spans 12 amino acids. Germline CDR1 is MRHNA and CDR2 is SNTAGT. CDR3 region: CARRGFTYEQHF. CDR3 nucleotide sequence: TGTGCCAGACGCGGGTTCACCTACGAACAACACTTC.

In its sample, this clonotype was seen many times. The V and J genes are TRBV9 and TRBJ2-1; TRBD2 matches at 13 bases. The ends lost 3 bases at V and 7 bases at J; junction bases unmatched: 7. This CDR3 contains 16 residues. Germline CDR1 and CDR2: SGDLS and YYNGEE. The CDR3 reads CASSGGTSGVRNEQFF. The CDR3, as DNA: TGTGCCAGCAGCGGTGGGACTAGCGGGGTCCGGAATGAGCAGTTCTTC.

The chain couples TRBV15 to TRBJ2-7; 8 nucleotides align to TRBD1. Per the germline V gene, CDR1 is LNHNV and CDR2 is YYDKDF (reference sequence). J gave up 12 bases and V 7 bases, and 14 bases lay outside the gene matches. The length of the CDR3 is 13 residues. CDR3 in DNA: TGTGCCACCACGCAGGGGGCCCTCTCCAAGCGGTACTTC. This codes for CATTQGALSKRYF.

Many counts were recorded for this clonotype. This chain links TRBV19 with TRBJ1-6, with 7 bases that match TRBD1. V gave up 6 bases and J gave up 8 bases; unmatched junction bases: 7. Germline V gene lookup returns CDR1 LNHDA and CDR2 SQIVND (reference sequence). CDR3 length: 14 residues. CDR3 nucleotide sequence: TGTGCCAGTAGAAGCGGACAGGAGTATTCACCCCTCCACTTT. Translated: CASRSGQEYSPLHF. The full variable domain, its missing parts supplied by reference TRBV19 and TRBJ1-6, is DGGITQSPKYLFRKEGQNVTLSCEQNLNHDAMYWYRQDPGQGLRLIYYSQIVNDFQKGDIAEGYSVSREKKESFPLTVTSAQKNPTAFYLCASRSGQEYSPLHFGNGTRLTVT.

J is TRBJ1-5 and V is TRBV9, with no clear D. Per germline, CDR1 SGDLS and CDR2 YYNGEE. CDR3 size: 16 residues. Trimming took 0 bases from V and 11 from J, leaving 21 bases between them. CDR3 sequence: CASSVGGGRVGETQHF. DNA of the CDR3: TGTGCCAGCAGCGTAGGTGGCGGGAGAGTTGGAGAGACCCAGCATTTT.

The sample holds many counts of this clonotype. The rearrangement uses TRBV10-3 and TRBJ1-2; TRBD1 matches at 7 bases. This CDR3 spans 14 amino acids. After removal of 4 bases from V and 4 bases from J, the junction contained 6 bases not matched to a gene. The germline V gene has CDR1 ENHRY and CDR2 SYGVKD. The CDR3 protein is CAISAPGQLYGYTF. DNA for the CDR3: TGTGCCATCAGTGCACCGGGACAGCTCTATGGCTACACCTTC.

The rearrangement uses TRBV7-3 and TRBJ2-5; unclear D gene. The CDR3 has 13 residues. Deletions cut 3 bases from V and 5 bases from J, with 10 bases between. Germline values: CDR1 SGHTA, CDR2 FQGTGA. The CDR3: CASSFGVRETQYF. CDR3 in DNA: TGTGCCAGCAGCTTTGGAGTGCGGGAGACCCAGTACTTC.

This clonotype was picked up many times. The rearrangement joins TRBV2 to TRBJ1-1; tentatively, D is TRBD1 (5 bases). V was trimmed by 3 bases and J by 4 bases, leaving 6 bases between them. The CDR3 sequence is 12 residues long. Per germline, CDR1 SNHLY and CDR2 FYNNEI. The CDR3: CASSDDSTEAFF. In nucleotides, the CDR3 is TGTGCCAGCAGTGATGACAGCACTGAAGCTTTCTTT.

The rearrangement uses TRBV9 and TRBJ1-1, with TRBD1 matching over 10 bases. Germline lookup yields CDR1 SGDLS and CDR2 YYNGEE. The CDR3 sequence is 15 residues long. J was trimmed by 1 base and V by 3 bases; bases with no gene match: 3. The CDR3 sequence is CASSGGTGANTEAFF. CDR3 nucleotide sequence: TGTGCCAGCAGCGGTGGGACAGGGGCGAACACTGAAGCTTTCTTT.

Turning to this clonotype: As the CDR3 is not closed by the conserved phenylalanine or tryptophan, this likely results from a read error. The DNA is left out, because the CDR3 cannot be placed on it with certainty; the CDR3 is given as TCRdb lists it. The CDR3 loop reads CASSQDRRGFYD. J is TRBJ1-4 and V is TRBV4-3. CDR1 is LGHNA, CDR2 YSLEER, per germline. The CDR3 adds up to 12 amino acids, both ends counted.

This clonotype was recorded once. The chain combines TRBV29-1 with TRBJ2-1; tentatively, D is TRBD1 (5 bases). V was cut by 6 bases and J by 4 bases, with 10 bases left in between. The CDR3 consists of 12 residues. Per the germline V gene, CDR1 is SQVTM and CDR2 is ANQGSEA. The CDR3 is CSVTDNYNEQFF. For the CDR3, the DNA is TGCAGCGTGACAGACAATTACAATGAGCAGTTCTTC.

This rearrangement joins TRBV5-4 to TRBJ2-7, with TRBD2 matching over 11 bases. CDR3 length equals 13 residues. Germline CDR1 is SGHNT and CDR2 is YYREEE (reference sequence). Trimming took 5 bases from V and 11 from J; bases not matched to a gene: 9. CDR3 region: CASSSGRGHWEYF. DNA for the CDR3: TGTGCCAGCAGTAGCGGGAGGGGGCACTGGGAGTACTTC. Together with reference TRBV5-4 and TRBJ2-7, the CDR3 gives the full variable domain: ETGVTQSPTHLIKTRGQQVTLRCSSQSGHNTVSWYQQALGQGPQFIFQYYREEENGRGNFPPRFSGLQFPNYSSELNVNALELDDSALYLCASSSGRGHWEYFGPGTRLTVT.